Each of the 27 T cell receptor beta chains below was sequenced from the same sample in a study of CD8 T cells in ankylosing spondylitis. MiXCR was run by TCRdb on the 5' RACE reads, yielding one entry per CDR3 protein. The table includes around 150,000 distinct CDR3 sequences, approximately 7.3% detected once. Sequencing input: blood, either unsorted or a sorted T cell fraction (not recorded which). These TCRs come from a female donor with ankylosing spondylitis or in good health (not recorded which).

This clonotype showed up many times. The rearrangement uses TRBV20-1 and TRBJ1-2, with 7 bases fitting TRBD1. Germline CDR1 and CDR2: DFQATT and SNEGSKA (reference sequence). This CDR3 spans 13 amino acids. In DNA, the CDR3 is TGCAGGCCTAGGGGGCGAAATACCTATGGCTACACCTTC. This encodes CRPRGRNTYGYTF.

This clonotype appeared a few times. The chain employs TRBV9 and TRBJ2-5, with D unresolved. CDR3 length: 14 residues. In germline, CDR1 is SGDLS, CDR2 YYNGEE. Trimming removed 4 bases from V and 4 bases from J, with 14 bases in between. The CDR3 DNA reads TGTGCCAGCAGCCCGTCGAGGTTAGGAGAGACCCAGTACTTC. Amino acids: CASSPSRLGETQYF.

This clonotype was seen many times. Here the CDR3 DNA reads TGCGCCAGCAAGTTGAGGGTTCTTGGGGCGCAGGACTATGGCTACACCTTC. Its protein is CASKLRVLGAQDYGYTF. The chain joins TRBV5-1 to TRBJ1-2; TRBD1 is a possible D gene (5 bases). This CDR3 spans 17 amino acids. Germline assignment: CDR1 SGHRS and CDR2 YFSETQ. Trimming removed 6 bases at V and 3 bases at J, with 24 bases between.

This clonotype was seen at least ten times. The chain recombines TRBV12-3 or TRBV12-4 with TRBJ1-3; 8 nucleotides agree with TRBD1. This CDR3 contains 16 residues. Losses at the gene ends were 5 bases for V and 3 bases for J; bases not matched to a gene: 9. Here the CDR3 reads CASSPRTGKFGNTIYF. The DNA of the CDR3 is TGTGCCAGCAGTCCGCGGACAGGGAAGTTTGGAAACACCATATATTTT.

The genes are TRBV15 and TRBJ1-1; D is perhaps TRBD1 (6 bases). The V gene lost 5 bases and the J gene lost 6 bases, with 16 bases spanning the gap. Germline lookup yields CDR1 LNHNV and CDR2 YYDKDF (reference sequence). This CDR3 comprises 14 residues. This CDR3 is CATSRRPGAAEAFF. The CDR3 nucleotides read TGTGCCACCAGCCGAAGACCAGGGGCGGCTGAAGCTTTCTTT. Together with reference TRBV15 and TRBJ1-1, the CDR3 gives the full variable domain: DAMVIQNPRYQVTQFGKPVTLSCSQTLNHNVMYWYQQKSSQAPKLLFHYYDKDFNNEADTPDNFQSRRPNTSFCFLDIRSPGLGDTAMYLCATSRRPGAAEAFFGQGTRLTVV.

In nucleotides, the CDR3 is TGCAGCGTGTGCAGCGGCGGGGGAGATACGCAGTATTTT. Translation: CSVCSGGGDTQYF. The chain is built from TRBV29-1 and TRBJ2-3, with TRBD2 matching over 7 bases. Germline values: CDR1 SQVTM, CDR2 ANQGSEA. There are 13 residues in the CDR3. V gave up 6 bases and J gave up 5 bases; unmatched junction bases: 8.

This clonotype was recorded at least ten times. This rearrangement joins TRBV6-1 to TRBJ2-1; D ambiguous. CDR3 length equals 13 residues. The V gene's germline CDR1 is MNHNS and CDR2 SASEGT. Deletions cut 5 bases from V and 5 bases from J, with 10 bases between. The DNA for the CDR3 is TGTGCCAGCAGTCCCCCTGGGAACAATGAGCAGTTCTTC. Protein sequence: CASSPPGNNEQFF.

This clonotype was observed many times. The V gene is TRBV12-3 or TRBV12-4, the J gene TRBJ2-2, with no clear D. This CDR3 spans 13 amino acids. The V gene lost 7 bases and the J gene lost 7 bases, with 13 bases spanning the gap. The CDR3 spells CASTTSRSGELFF. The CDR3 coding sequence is TGTGCCAGCACCACTTCCCGGAGCGGGGAGCTGTTTTTT.

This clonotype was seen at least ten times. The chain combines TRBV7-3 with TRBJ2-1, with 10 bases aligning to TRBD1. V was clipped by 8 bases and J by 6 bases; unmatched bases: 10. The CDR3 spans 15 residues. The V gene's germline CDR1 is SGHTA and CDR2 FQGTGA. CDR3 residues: CASGQGGLPGNEQFF. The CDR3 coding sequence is TGTGCCAGCGGACAGGGGGGCCTCCCCGGCAATGAGCAGTTCTTC.

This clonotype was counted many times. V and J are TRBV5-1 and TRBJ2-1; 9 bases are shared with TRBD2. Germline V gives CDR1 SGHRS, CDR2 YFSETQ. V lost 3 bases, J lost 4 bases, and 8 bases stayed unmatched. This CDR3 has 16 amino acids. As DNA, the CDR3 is TGCGCCAGCAGCTCAGCTAGCGGGGCGAATTACAATGAGCAGTTCTTC. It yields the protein CASSSASGANYNEQFF.

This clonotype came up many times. CDR3 loop: CASSLTGDSYQPQHF. In DNA, the CDR3 is TGTGCCAGCAGCTTAACGGGGGACAGTTATCAGCCCCAGCATTTT. The J gene is TRBJ1-5, the V gene TRBV7-2; 7 nucleotides align to TRBD1. Germline V gene data show CDR1 as SGHTA and CDR2 as FQGNSA. The CDR3 spans 15 residues. The V and J ends lost 2 bases and 5 bases, in that order; junction bases with no gene match: 6.

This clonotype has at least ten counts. The DNA for the CDR3 is TGTGCCAGCAGCCAAGATCTGGCAGGGGCTAACTATGGCTACACCTTC. The encoded protein is CASSQDLAGANYGYTF. The genes are TRBV3-1 and TRBJ1-2, with D possibly matching TRBD1 (6 bases). The CDR3 covers 16 residues. The germline gives CDR1 LGHDT, CDR2 YNNKEL (reference sequence). V lost 0 bases and J 0 bases, leaving 11 bases between the germline ends.

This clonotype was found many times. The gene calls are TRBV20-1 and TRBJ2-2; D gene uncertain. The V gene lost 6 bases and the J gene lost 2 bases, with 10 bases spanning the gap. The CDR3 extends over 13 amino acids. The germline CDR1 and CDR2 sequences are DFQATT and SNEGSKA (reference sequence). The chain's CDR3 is CSAVGINTGELFF. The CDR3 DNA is TGCAGTGCAGTAGGGATTAACACCGGGGAGCTGTTTTTT.

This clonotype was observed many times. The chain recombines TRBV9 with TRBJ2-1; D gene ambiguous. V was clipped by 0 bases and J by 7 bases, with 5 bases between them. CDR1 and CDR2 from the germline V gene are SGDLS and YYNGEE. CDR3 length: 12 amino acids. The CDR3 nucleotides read TGTGCCAGCAGCGTAGCGGGTAATGAGCAGTTCTTC. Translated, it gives CASSVAGNEQFF.

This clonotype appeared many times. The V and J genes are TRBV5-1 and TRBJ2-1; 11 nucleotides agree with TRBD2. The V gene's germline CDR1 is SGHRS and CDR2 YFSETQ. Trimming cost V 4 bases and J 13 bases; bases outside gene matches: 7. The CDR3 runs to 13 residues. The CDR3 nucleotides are TGCGCCAGCAGCCCCAATAGCGGGGGGGCCCAGTTCTTC. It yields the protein CASSPNSGGAQFF.

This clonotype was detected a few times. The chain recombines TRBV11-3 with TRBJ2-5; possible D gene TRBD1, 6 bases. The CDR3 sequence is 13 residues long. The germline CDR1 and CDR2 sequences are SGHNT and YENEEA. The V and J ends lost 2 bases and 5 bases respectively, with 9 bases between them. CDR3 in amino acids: CASSLNRVETQYF. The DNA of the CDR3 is TGTGCCAGCAGCTTAAACAGGGTTGAGACCCAGTACTTC.

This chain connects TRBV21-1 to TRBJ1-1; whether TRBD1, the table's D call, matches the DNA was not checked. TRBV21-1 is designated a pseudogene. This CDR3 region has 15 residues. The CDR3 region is CASRSLRGQRAEAFF. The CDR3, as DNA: TGTGCCAGCAGGTCATTGCGGGGGCAACGCGCTGAAGCTTTCTTT.

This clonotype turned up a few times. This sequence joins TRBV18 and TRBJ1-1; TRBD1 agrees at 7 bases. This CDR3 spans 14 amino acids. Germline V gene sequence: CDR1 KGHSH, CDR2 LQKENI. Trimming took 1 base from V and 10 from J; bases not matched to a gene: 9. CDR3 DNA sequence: TGTGCCAGCTCACCACTGTTCAGGGGGTGTCCAGCTTTCTTT. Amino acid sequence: CASSPLFRGCPAFF.

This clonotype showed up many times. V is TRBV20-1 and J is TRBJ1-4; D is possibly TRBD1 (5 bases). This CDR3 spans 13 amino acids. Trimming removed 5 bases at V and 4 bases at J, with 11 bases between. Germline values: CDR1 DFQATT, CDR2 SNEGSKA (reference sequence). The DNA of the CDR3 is TGCAGTGCTGAGGGGAGGGGTAATGAAAAACTGTTTTTT. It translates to CSAEGRGNEKLFF.

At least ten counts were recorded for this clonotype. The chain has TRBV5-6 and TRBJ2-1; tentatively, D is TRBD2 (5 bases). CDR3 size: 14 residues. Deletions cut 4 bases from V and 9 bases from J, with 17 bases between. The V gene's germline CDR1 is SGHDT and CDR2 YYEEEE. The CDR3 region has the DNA TGTGCCAGCAGCACCCTAGCCTCCGATGCTGAGCAGTTCTTC. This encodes CASSTLASDAEQFF.

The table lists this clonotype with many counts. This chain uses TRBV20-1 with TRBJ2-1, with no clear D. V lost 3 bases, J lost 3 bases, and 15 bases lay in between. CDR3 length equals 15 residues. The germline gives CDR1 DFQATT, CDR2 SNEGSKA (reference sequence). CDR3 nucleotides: TGCAGTGCTAGTCTCGAGGATAGTGACTACAATGAGCAGTTCTTC. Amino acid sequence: CSASLEDSDYNEQFF.

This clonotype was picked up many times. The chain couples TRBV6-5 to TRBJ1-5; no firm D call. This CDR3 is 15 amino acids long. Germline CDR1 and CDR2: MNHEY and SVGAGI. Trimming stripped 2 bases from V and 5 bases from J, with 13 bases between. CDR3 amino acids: CASSYRQERDQPQHF. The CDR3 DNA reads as TGTGCCAGCAGTTACCGGCAGGAAAGGGATCAGCCCCAGCATTTT.

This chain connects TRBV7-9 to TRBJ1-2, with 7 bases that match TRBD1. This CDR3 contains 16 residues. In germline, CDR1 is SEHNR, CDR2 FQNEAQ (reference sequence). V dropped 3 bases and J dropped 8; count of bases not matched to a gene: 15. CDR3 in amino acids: CASSLGLTEGARGYTF. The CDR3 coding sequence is TGTGCCAGCAGCTTGGGACTGACCGAGGGGGCGCGGGGCTACACCTTC.

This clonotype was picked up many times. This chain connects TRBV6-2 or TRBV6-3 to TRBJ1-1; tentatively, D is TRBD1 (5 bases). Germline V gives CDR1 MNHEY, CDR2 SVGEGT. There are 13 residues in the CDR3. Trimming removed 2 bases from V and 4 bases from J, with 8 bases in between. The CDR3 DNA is TGTGCCAGCAGTTACGGCAGGGTCACTGAAGCTTTCTTT. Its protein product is CASSYGRVTEAFF.

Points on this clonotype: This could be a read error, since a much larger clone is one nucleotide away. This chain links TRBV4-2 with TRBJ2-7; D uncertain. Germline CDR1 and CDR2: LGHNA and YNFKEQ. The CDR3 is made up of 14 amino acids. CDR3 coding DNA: TGTGCCAGGAGCCTTGACCTATTCTCCTACGAGCAGTACTTC. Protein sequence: CARSLDLFSYEQYF.

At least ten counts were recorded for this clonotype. The CDR3 spells CASSLDLGNTEAFF. The CDR3 DNA reads as TGCGCCAGCAGCTTGGATCTGGGAAACACTGAAGCTTTCTTT. The rearrangement uses TRBV5-1 and TRBJ1-1; no clear D gene. V was clipped by 0 bases and J by 2 bases, with 8 bases between them. This CDR3 is 14 amino acids long. Germline V gene sequence: CDR1 SGHRS, CDR2 YFSETQ.

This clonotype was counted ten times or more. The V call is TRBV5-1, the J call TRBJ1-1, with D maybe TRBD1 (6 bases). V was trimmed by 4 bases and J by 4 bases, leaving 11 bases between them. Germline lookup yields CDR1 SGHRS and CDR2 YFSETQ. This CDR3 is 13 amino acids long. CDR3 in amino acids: CASSAGQFTEAFF. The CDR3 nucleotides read TGCGCCAGCAGCGCAGGACAGTTCACTGAAGCTTTCTTT.